What follows is one T cell receptor (beta chain) and its context. Its antigen is undetermined. The V gene's germline CDR1 is SGHNT and CDR2 YENEEA. V shed 5 bases and J shed 4 bases, with 20 bases lying between them. This CDR3 has 17 amino acids. These data come from a study of cytomegalovirus exposure and HLA in healthy donors. 60 Vbeta and 13 Jbeta primers were used in PCR. Only in-frame clones appear in the TCRdb table, and some are missing; sequencing was by immunoSEQ multiplex PCR. The table has more than 75,000 clones, more than 75% seen once. Study results and caveats: Versus the approximately 700-donor mean, an Asian-associated ancestry cluster reportedly showed fewer N-insertions in a later analysis. It was approximately 160 TCR beta chains that were listed as cytomegalovirus-associated.

The origin of this receptor is a middle-aged woman in good health and CMV-seropositive. The source material was PBMCs. This sequence joins TRBV11-3 and TRBJ2-2; D perhaps matches TRBD2 (5 bases). For the CDR3, the DNA is TGTGCCAGCAGCCCGCATGTCACCAAGGCGGGCACCGGGGAGCTGTTTTTT. Amino acid sequence: CASSPHVTKAGTGELFF.